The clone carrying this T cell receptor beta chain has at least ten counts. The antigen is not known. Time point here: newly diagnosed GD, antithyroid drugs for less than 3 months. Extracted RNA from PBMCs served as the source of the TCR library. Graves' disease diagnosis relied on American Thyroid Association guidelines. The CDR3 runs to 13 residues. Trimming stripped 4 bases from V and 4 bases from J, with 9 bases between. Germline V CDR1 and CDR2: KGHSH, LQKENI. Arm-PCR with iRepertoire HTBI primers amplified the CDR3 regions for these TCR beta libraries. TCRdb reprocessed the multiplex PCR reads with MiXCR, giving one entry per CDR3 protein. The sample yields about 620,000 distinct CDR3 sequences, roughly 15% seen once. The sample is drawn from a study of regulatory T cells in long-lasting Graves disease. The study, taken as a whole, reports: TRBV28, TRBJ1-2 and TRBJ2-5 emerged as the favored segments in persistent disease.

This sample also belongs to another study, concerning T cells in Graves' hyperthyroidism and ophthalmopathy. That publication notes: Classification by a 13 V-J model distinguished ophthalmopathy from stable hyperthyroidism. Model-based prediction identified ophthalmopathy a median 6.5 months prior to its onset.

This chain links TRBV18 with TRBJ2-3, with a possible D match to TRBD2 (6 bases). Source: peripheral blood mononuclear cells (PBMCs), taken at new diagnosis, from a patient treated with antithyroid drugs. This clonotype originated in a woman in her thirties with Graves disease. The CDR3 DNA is TGTGCCAGCTCACGGGACTTAGCAGATACGCAGTATTTT. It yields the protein CASSRDLADTQYF.